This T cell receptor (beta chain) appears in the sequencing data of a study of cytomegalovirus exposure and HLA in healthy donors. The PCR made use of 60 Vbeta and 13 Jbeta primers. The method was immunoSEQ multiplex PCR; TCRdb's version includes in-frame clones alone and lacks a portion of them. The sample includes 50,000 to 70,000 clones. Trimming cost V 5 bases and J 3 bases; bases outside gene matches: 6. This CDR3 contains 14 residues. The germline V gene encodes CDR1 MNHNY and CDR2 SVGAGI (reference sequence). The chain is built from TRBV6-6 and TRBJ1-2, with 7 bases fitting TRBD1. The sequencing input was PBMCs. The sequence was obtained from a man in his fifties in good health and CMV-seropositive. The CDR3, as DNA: TGTGCCAGCAGTACAGGGGAAGATTACTATGGCTACACCTTC. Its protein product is CASSTGEDYYGYTF.